One and the same sample provided the 2 T cell receptor beta chains below, sequenced in a study of shared clonotypes between healthy human individuals. This table comes from immunoSEQ multiplex PCR, and its TCRdb copy is limited to in-frame clones, with some not included. The sample holds more than 2 million clones, over 85% seen once. The sequencing input was naive CD4+ T cells sorted from blood. Sample subset: CD45RA+ positively selected. All receptors come from a man between 18 and 29 years old in good health.

V usage is TRBV10-3 and J usage is TRBJ1-1; no definite D call. The CDR3 length is 12 residues. Germline V gene data show CDR1 as ENHRY and CDR2 as SYGVKD. V was clipped by 5 bases and J by 5 bases, with 9 bases between them. The CDR3 reads CAISPLGTEAFF. The CDR3 DNA reads as TGTGCCATCAGTCCCCTGGGGACTGAAGCTTTCTTT.

The V call is TRBV19, the J call TRBJ1-5; no clear D. The CDR3 has 14 residues. Trimming removed 5 bases at V and 3 bases at J, with 11 bases between. Germline V gives CDR1 LNHDA, CDR2 SQIVND (reference sequence). The CDR3 DNA is TGTGCCAGTAGTGTGACCGTATTCAATCAGCCCCAGCATTTT. Protein: CASSVTVFNQPQHF.